This T cell receptor (beta chain) was captured by sequencing in a study of T cell responses to AZD1222 COVID-19 vaccine. TCRdb's copy holds only in-frame clones and misses some; the assay was immunoSEQ multiplex PCR. Of about 160,000 clones detected, 85% to 90% appear once; the ten largest clones hold roughly 5.5%. The V gene end was trimmed by 1 base and the J gene end by 6 bases; junction bases not matched to a gene: 1. Germline V gives CDR1 MDHEN, CDR2 SYDVKM. This CDR3 comprises 13 residues. The chain employs TRBV28 and TRBJ1-2; 8 bases map to TRBD1. This receptor was taken from an adult in good health. The material sequenced was peripheral blood, taken on day 0 of AZD1222 vaccination. CDR3 loop: CASSLLTGDGYTF. CDR3 in DNA: TGTGCCAGCAGTTTATTGACAGGGGATGGCTACACCTTC.